The subject of this entry is one T cell receptor beta chain. TCRdb's copy holds only in-frame clones and misses some; the assay was immunoSEQ multiplex PCR. The table shows 9,500 to 12,000 clones, with about 90% occurring only once. In germline, CDR1 is SNHLY, CDR2 FYNNEI. Trimming cost V 6 bases and J 4 bases; bases outside gene matches: 7. The CDR3 totals 15 residues. This sample is drawn from a study of blood T cell repertoires in COVID-19. For the study at large: T cells, B-cell-depleted T cells, or PBMCs supplied cDNA or gDNA.

This chain links TRBV2 with TRBJ2-2; TRBD2 agrees at 8 bases. The specimen was peripheral blood. The clonotype comes from a man aged 25-45 years with active or convalescent COVID-19. The CDR3 sequence: CASSIGLAGTGELFF. The CDR3 bases are TGTGCCAGCAGCATCGGTCTAGCGGGCACCGGGGAGCTGTTTTTT.